The T cell receptor beta chain described here comes from a study of OX40 agonist ivuxolimab in advanced cancers. Study at large: It was permissible to have had prior anti-PD-1, anti-PD-L1 or anti-CTLA-4 therapy, and over 35% had some.

This CDR3 has 17 residues. V was cut by 5 bases and J by 0 bases, with 20 bases left in between. Germline lookup yields CDR1 MDHEN and CDR2 SYDVKM. Worth noting for this clone: The antigen is unknown.

The assay was immunoSEQ multiplex PCR, and TCRdb's table has in-frame clones only and misses some. The data contain about 48,000 clones, approximately 84% of them seen just once; the ten biggest clones take up roughly 9.9%. Study-wide findings and caveats: At 0.1 to 3.0 mg/kg, clonal expansion of CD4+ and CD8+ blood T cells had occurred by week 6.

The source was CD4+ or CD8+ T cells sorted from blood, collected in a trial of the OX40 agonist ivuxolimab. The receptor was isolated from an adult with an advanced solid tumor such as melanoma, head and neck, liver or kidney cancer. This sequence joins TRBV28 and TRBJ2-7; D might be TRBD2 (5 bases). Written as DNA, the CDR3 is TGTGCCAGCAGTCCCATCCTAGGATCGGGGAGCTCCTACGAGCAGTACTTC. It encodes CASSPILGSGSSYEQYF. Full variable domain (missing parts from reference TRBV28 and TRBJ2-7): DVKVTQSSRYLVKRTGEKVFLECVQDMDHENMFWYRQDPGLGLRLIYFSYDVKMKEKGDIPEGYSVSREKKERFSLILESASTNQTSMYLCASSPILGSGSSYEQYFGPGTRLTVT.